This T cell receptor (beta chain) was recorded in a study of CD8 T cells in Susac syndrome. This CDR3 is built from 12 residues. With 4 bases removed from V and 1 base from J, the gap between germline ends came to 5 bases. Germline CDR1 and CDR2: LNHDA and SQIVND (reference sequence). The study's findings and limits: The study's TCR sequencing and HLA analysis drew on a certain number of individuals. That number was acknowledged as relatively small.

Remarks on this clonotype: The antigen is undetermined.

RNA, at about 0.45 to 1 ug, was reverse transcribed with random hexamers. One entry per CDR3 protein results from TCRdb running MiXCR on the immunoSEQ multiplex PCR reads. The table includes 150,000 to 200,000 distinct CDR3 sequences, 90% to 95% detected once. Input material: CD4+ T cells from PBMCs. The rearrangement joins TRBV19 to TRBJ2-7, with unresolved D. The sequence came from a human donor in good health. For the CDR3, the DNA is TGTGCCAGTAGTAGGGGATCCTACGAGCAGTACTTC. Translating gives CASSRGSYEQYF.